This T cell receptor (beta chain) was observed in a study of blood T cells in healthy people across ages. Primers used in a second PCR of about 7 to 12 cycles were a sample-barcoded 5' primer and a J-beta primer mix. MiXCR, applied by TCRdb to the 5' RACE reads, yields one record per CDR3 protein. Among about 930,000 distinct CDR3 sequences, almost 30% were seen once, and the ten largest hold roughly a tenth. The length of the CDR3 is 18 residues. Germline V gene data show CDR1 as LGHNA and CDR2 as YNFKEQ. V was clipped by 4 bases and J by 9 bases; unmatched bases: 19. The sample was also reused in another study, on T cells of mothers and their children.

The sequenced material came from blood. The chain uses TRBV4-2 and TRBJ2-1; 9 positions agree with TRBD2. This TCR came from a woman aged 35 to 49 in good health. This chain's CDR3 is CASSRGTSGSGRGSEQFF. DNA of the CDR3: TGTGCCAGCAGCCGAGGTACTAGCGGGTCTGGGCGGGGGTCTGAGCAGTTCTTC.